The T cell receptor (beta chain) described here comes from a study of metastatic and nonmetastatic thyroid tumors. Turning to the study itself: Across peripheral blood and tumor or nodule tissue samples taken from malignant and benign thyroid patients, the repertoires were compared with one another.

Every patient underwent thyroid surgery untreated. This CDR3 spans 13 amino acids. Germline CDR1 is SGHVS and CDR2 is FQNEAQ. V lost 6 bases, J lost 2 bases, and 11 bases lay in between. Authors' processing steps: Clinicopathological groups differed in CDR3, with these differences serving to build a distant-metastasis classifier for papillary thyroid cancer. TCRdb ran MiXCR on the PCR reads. The V and J calls shown here were made by TCRdb, not taken from the authors' results. The data show about 70,000 clones, about 17% seen once. In this sample, this clone turned up once. Antigen unknown. General study results and limits: When malignant thyroid tumors were compared with benign nodules, TCR beta diversity was reportedly significantly higher in the malignant tumors. This held in both blood and tumor samples.

The sequence came from a female donor with papillary thyroid cancer or a benign thyroid nodule (not recorded which). Some clones in this sample may be carry-over from other donors' samples. Sample: blood. The V gene is TRBV7-8, the J gene TRBJ2-7, with D uncertain. CDR3 loop: CASRSGQAYEQYF. In DNA form, the CDR3 reads TGTGCCAGCAGATCGGGCCAGGCCTACGAGCAGTACTTC.